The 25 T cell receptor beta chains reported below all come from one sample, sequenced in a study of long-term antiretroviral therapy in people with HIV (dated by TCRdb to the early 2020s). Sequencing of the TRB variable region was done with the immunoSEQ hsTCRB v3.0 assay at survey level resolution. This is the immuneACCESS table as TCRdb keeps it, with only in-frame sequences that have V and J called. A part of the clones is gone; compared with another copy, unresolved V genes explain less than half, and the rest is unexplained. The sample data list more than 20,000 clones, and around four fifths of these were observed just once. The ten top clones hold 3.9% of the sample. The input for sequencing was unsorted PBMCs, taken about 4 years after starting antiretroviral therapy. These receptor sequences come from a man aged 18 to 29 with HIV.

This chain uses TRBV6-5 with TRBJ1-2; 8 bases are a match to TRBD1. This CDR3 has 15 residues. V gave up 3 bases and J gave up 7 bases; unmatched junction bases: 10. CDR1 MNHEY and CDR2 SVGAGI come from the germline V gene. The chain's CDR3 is CASSYIAGQGGGYTF. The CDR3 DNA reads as TGTGCCAGCAGTTATATTGCCGGACAGGGCGGTGGCTACACCTTC.

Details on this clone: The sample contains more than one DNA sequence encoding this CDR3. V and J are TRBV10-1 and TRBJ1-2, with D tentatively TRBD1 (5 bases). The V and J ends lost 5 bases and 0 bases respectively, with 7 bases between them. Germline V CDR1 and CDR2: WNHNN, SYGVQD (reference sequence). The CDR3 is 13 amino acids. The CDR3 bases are TGCGCCAGCAGTCGGGACTCTAACTATGGCTACACCTTC. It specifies CASSRDSNYGYTF.

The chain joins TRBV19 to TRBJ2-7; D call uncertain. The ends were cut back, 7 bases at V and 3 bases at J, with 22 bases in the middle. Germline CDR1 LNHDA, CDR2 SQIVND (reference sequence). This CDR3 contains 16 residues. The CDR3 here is CASTAKAAWYYYEQYV. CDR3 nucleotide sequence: TGTGCCAGTACGGCCAAGGCAGCCTGGTATTACTACGAGCAGTACGTC.

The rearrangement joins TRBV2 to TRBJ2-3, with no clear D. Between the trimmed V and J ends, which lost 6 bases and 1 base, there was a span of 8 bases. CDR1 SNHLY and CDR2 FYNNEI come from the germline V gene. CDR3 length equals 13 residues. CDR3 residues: CASRASGTDTQYF. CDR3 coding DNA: TGTGCCAGCAGGGCGAGCGGCACAGATACGCAGTATTTT.

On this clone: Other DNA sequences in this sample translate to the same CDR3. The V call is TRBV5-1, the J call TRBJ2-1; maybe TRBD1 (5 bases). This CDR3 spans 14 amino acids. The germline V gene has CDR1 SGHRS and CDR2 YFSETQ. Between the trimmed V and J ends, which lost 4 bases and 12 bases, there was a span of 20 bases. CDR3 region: CASSARAPKGWQFF. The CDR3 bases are TGCGCCAGCAGCGCCCGGGCCCCCAAGGGGTGGCAGTTCTTC.

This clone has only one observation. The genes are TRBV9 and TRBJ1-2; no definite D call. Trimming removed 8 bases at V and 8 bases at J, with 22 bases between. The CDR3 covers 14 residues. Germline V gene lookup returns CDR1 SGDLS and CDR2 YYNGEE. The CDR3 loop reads CASSLRPQEGGYTF. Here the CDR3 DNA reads TGTGCCAGTAGCCTAAGGCCTCAAGAGGGCGGCTACACCTTC.

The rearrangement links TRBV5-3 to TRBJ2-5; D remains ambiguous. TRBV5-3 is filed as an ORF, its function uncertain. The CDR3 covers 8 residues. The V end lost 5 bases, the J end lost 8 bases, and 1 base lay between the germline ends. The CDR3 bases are TGTGCCAGAAGAACCCAGTACTTC. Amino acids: CARRTQYF.

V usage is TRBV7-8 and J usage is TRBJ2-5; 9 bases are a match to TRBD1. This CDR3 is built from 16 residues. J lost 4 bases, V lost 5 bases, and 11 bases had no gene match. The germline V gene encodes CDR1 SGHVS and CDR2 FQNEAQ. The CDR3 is CASSVQGALSRETQYF. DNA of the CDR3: TGTGCCAGCAGCGTACAGGGGGCCCTCAGCAGAGAGACCCAGTACTTC.

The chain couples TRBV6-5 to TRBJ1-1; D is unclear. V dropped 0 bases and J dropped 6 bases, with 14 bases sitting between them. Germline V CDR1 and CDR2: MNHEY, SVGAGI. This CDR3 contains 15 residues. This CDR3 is CASSYSSGGPAEAFF. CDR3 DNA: TGTGCCAGCAGTTACTCTTCGGGAGGCCCCGCTGAAGCTTTCTTT.

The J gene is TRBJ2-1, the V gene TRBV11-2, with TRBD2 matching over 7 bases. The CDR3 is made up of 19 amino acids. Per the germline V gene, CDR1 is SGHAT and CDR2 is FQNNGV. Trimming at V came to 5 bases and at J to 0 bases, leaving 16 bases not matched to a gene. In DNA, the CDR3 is TGTGCCAGCAGCCCGATGGGGCTAGCGGCCCATCGCTCCTACAATGAGCAGTTCTTC. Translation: CASSPMGLAAHRSYNEQFF.

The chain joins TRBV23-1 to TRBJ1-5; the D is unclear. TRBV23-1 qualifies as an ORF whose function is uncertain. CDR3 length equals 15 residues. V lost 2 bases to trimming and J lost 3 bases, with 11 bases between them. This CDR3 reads CASSQKQKFNQPQHF. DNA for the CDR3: TGCGCCAGCAGTCAAAAACAGAAGTTCAATCAGCCCCAGCATTTT.

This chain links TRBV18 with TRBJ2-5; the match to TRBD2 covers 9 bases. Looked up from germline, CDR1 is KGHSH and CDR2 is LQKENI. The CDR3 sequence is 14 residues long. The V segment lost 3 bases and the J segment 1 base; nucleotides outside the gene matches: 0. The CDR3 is CASSPRGGQETQYF. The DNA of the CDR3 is TGTGCCAGCTCACCGCGGGGGGGCCAAGAGACCCAGTACTTC. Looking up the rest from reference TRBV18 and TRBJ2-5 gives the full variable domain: NAGVMQNPRHLVRRRGQEARLRCSPMKGHSHVYWYRQLPEEGLKFMVYLQKENIIDESGMPKERFSAEFPKEGPSILRIQQVVRGDSAAYFCASSPRGGQETQYFGPGTRLLVL.

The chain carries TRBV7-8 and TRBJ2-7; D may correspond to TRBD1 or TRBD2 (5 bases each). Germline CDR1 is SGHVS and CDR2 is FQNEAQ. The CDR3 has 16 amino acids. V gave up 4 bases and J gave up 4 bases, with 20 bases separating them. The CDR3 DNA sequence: TGTGCCAGCAGCTCAAGTGGCCGGGACGGGCGTTACGAGCAGTACTTC. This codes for CASSSSGRDGRYEQYF.

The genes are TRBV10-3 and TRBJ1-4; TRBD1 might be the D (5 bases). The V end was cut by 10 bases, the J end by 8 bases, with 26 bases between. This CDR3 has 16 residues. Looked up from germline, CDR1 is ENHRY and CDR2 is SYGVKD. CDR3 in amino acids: CATRGETAGRQEKLFF. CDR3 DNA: TGTGCCACCCGGGGCGAGACAGCGGGACGGCAGGAAAAACTGTTTTTT.

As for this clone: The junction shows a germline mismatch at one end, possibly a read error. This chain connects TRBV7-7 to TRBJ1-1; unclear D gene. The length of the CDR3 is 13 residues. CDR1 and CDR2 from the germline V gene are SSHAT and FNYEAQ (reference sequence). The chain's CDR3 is CASSLGEGTEAFF. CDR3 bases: TGTGCTAGCAGCCTGGGAGAGGGCACTGAAGCTTTCTTT.

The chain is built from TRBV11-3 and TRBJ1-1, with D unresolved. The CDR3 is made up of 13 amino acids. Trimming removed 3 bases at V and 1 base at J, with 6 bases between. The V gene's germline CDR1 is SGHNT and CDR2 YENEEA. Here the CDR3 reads CASSFSENTEAFF. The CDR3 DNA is TGTGCCAGCAGCTTTAGTGAGAACACTGAAGCTTTCTTT.

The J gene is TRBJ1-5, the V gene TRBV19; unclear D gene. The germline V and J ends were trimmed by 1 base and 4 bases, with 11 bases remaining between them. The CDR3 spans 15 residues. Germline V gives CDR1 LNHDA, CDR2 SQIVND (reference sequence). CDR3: CASSIGPGWNQPQHF. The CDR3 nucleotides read TGTGCCAGTAGTATAGGTCCGGGTTGGAATCAGCCCCAGCATTTT.

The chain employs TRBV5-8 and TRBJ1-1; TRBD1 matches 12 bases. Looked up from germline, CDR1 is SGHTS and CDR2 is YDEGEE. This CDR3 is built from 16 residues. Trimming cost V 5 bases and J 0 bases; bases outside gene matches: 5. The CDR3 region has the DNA TGTGCCAGCAGTGCCGGGACAGGGGGCGTGAACACTGAAGCTTTCTTT. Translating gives CASSAGTGGVNTEAFF.

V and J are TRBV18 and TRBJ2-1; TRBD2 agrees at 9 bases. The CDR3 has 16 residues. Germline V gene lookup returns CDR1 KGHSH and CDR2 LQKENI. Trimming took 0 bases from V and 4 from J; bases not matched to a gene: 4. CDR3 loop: CASSPPSSGEYNEQFF. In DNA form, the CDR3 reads TGTGCCAGCTCACCACCGTCTAGCGGGGAATACAATGAGCAGTTCTTC.

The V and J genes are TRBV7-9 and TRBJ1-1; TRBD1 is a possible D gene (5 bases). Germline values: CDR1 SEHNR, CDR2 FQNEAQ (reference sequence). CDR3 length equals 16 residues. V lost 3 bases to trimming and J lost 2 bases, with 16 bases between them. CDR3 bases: TGTGCCAGCAGCTTTAGTAAGGGGACTGGAAACACTGAAGCTTTCTTT. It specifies CASSFSKGTGNTEAFF. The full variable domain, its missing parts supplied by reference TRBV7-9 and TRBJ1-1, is DTGVSQNPRHKITKRGQNVTFRCDPISEHNRLYWYRQTLGQGPEFLTYFQNEAQLEKSRLLSDRFSAERPKGSFSTLEIQRTEQGDSAMYLCASSFSKGTGNTEAFFGQGTRLTVV.

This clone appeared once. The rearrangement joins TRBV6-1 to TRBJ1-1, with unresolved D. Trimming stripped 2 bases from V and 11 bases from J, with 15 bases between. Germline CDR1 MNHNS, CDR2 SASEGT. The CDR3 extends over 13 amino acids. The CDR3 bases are TGTGCCAGCAGTGAACGTGGCCGCGAGGAGGCTTTCTTT. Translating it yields CASSERGREEAFF.

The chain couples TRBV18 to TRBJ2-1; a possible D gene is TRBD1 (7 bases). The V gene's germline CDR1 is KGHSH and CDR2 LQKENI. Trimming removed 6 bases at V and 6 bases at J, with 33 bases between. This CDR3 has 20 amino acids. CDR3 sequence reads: CASSHQPRTGLSPEGNEQFF. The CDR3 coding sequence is TGTGCCAGCTCTCATCAGCCCCGGACAGGACTGTCCCCGGAGGGCAATGAGCAGTTCTTC.

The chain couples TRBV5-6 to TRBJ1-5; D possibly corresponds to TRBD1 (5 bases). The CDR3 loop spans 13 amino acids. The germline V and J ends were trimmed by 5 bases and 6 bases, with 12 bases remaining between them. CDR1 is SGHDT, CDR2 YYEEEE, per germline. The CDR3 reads CASSPGGGQPQHF. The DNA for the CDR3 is TGTGCCAGCAGTCCTGGCGGGGGTCAGCCCCAGCATTTT.

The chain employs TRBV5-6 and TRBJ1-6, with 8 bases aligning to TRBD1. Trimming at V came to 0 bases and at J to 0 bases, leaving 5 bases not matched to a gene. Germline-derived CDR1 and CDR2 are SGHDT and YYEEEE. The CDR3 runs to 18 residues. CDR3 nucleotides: TGTGCCAGCAGCTTGGAACGGGACAGGAGCTCCTATAATTCACCCCTCCACTTT. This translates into CASSLERDRSSYNSPLHF.

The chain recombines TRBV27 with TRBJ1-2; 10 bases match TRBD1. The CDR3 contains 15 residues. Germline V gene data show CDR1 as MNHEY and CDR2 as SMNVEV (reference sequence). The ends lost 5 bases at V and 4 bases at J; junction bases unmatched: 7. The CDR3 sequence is CASSLGTGAFYGYTF. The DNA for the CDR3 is TGTGCCAGCAGTCTTGGGACAGGGGCCTTCTATGGCTACACCTTC.